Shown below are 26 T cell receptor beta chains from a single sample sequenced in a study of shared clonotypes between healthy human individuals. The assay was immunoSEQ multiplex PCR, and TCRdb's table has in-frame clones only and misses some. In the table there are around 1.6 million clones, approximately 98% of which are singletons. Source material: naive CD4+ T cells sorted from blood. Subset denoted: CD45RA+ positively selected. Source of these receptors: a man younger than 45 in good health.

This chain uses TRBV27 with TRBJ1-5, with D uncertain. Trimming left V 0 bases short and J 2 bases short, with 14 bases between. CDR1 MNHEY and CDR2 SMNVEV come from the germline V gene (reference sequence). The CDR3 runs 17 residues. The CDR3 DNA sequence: TGTGCCAGCAGTTTATCATGGACCCTTCTTGGCAATCAGCCCCAGCATTTT. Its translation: CASSLSWTLLGNQPQHF.

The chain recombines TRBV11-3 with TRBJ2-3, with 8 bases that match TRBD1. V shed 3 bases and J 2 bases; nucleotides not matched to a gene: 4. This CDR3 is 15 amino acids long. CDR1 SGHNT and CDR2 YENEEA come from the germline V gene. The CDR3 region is CASSLSGGNTDTQYF. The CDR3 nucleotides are TGTGCCAGCAGCTTGTCAGGGGGCAACACAGATACGCAGTATTTT.

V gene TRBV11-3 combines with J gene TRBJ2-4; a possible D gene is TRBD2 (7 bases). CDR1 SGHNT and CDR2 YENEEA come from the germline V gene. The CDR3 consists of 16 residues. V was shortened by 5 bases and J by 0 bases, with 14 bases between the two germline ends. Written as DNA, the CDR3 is TGTGCCAGCAGCGAAGGGGGGGGCCGAGCCAAAAACATTCAGTACTTC. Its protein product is CASSEGGGRAKNIQYF.

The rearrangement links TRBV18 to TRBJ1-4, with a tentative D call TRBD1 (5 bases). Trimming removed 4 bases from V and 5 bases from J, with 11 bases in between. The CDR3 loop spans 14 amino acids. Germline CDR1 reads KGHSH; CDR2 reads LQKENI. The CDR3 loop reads CASSRLDSNEKLFF. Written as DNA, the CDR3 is TGTGCCAGCTCACGACTCGACAGCAATGAAAAACTGTTTTTT.

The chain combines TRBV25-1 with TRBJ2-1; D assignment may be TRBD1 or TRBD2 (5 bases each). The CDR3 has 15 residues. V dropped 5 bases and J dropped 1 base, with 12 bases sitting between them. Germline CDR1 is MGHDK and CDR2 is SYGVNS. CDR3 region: CASSPGTGSYNEQFF. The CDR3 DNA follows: TGTGCCAGCAGTCCGGGGACCGGGTCCTACAATGAGCAGTTCTTC.

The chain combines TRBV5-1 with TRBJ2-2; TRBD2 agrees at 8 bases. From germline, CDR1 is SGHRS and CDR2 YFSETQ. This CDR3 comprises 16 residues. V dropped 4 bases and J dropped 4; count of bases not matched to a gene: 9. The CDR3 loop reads CASSSRTSISTGELFF. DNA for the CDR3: TGCGCCAGCAGCAGCCGGACTAGCATTAGCACCGGGGAGCTGTTTTTT.

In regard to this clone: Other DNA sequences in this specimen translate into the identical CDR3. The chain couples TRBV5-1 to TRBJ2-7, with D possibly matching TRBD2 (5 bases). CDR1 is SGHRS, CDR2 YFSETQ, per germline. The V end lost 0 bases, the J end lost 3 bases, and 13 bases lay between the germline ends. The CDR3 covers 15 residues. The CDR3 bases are TGCGCCAGCAGCTTGGCCGGCGGGCCAGACTACGAGCAGTACTTC. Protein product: CASSLAGGPDYEQYF.

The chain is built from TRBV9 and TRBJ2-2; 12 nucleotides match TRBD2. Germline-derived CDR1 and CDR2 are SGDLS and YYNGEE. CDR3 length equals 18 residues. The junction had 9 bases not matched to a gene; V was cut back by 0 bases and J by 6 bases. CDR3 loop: CASSVDGLAGYSAGELFF. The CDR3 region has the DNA TGTGCCAGCAGCGTAGACGGACTAGCGGGATATTCCGCCGGGGAGCTGTTTTTT.

The CDR3 region has the DNA TGTGCCAGCAGCCCCTCTTGGCTATACAATGAGCAGTTCTTC. Its translation is CASSPSWLYNEQFF. This chain connects TRBV7-8 to TRBJ2-1; no reliable D call. The CDR3 is made up of 14 amino acids. Germline lookup yields CDR1 SGHVS and CDR2 FQNEAQ. Between the trimmed V and J ends, which lost 5 bases and 4 bases, there was a span of 12 bases.

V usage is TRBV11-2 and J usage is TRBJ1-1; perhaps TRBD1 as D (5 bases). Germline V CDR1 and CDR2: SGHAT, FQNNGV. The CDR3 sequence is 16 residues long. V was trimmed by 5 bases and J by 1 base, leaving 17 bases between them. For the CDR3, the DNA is TGTGCCAGCAGCCTGAGTATAGGGGCCTCGAACACTGAAGCTTTCTTT. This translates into CASSLSIGASNTEAFF.

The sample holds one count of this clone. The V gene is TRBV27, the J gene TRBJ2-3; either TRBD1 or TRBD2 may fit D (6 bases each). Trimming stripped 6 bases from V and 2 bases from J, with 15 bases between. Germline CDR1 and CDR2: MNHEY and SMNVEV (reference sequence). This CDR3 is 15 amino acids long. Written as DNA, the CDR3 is TGTGCCAGCAGCCTGAGCTGGGGGGCCACAGATACGCAGTATTTT. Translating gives CASSLSWGATDTQYF.

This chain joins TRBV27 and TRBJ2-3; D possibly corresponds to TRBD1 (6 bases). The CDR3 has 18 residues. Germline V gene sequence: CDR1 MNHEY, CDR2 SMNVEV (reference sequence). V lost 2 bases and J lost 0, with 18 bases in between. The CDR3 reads CASSLRAPQGWSTDTQYF. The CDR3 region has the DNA TGTGCCAGCAGTTTAAGGGCCCCACAGGGATGGAGCACAGATACGCAGTATTTT.

CDR3 sequence (DNA): TGTGCCAGCAGCCGGAACCGATTAGGACTAGCGGGAGATACGAACACCGGGGAGCTGTTTTTT. As protein: CASSRNRLGLAGDTNTGELFF. V usage is TRBV4-2 and J usage is TRBJ2-2; 13 bases fit TRBD2. The CDR3 loop spans 21 amino acids. The trim removed 4 bases at V and 0 bases at J, leaving 14 bases unmatched. Germline CDR1 reads LGHNA; CDR2 reads YNFKEQ.

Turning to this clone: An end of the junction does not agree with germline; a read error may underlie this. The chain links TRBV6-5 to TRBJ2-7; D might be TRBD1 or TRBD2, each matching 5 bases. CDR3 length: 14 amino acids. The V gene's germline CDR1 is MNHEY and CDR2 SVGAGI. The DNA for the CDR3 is TGTGCCAGCACTTACGGGGACGGAAACTACGAGCAGTACTTC. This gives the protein CASTYGDGNYEQYF.

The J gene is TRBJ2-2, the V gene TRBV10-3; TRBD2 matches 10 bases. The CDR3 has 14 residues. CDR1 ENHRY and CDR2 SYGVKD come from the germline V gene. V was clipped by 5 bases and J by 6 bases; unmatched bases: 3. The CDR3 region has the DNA TGTGCCATCAGTCCGACTAGCGGGTCCGGGGAGCTGTTTTTT. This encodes CAISPTSGSGELFF.

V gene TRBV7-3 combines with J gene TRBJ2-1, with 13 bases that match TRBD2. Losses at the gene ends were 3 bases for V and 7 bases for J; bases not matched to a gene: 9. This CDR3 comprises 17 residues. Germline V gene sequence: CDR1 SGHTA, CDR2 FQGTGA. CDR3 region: CASSFTSGRVIGNEQFF. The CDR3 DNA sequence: TGTGCCAGCAGCTTTACTAGCGGGAGGGTGATCGGGAATGAGCAGTTCTTC.

The CDR3: CASSVKGQTEAFF. The DNA for the CDR3 is TGCGCCAGCAGCGTAAAGGGTCAAACTGAAGCTTTCTTT. The chain couples TRBV10-1 to TRBJ1-1; no definite D call. Trimming left V 6 bases short and J 5 bases short, with 13 bases between. This CDR3 region has 13 residues. Germline values: CDR1 WNHNN, CDR2 SYGVQD (reference sequence).

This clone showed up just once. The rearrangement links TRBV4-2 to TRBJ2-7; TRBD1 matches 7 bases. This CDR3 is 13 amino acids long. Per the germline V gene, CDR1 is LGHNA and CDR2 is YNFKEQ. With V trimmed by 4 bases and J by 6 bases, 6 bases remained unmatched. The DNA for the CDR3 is TGTGCCAGCAGCCGGGACAGCCCCTCCGAGCAGTACTTC. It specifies CASSRDSPSEQYF.

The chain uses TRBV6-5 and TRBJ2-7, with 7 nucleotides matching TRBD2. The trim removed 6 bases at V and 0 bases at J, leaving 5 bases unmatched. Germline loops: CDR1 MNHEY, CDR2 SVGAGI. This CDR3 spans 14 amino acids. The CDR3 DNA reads TGTGCCAGCAGAACTAGCGTCCCCTCCTACGAGCAGTACTTC. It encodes CASRTSVPSYEQYF.

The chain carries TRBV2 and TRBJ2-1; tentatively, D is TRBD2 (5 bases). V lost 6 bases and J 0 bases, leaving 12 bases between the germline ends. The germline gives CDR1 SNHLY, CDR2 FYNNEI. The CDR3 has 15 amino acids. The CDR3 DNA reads TGTGCCAGCAGCAGTTTAGCGAGCTCCTACAATGAGCAGTTCTTC. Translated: CASSSLASSYNEQFF. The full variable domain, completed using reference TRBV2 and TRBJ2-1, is EPEVTQTPSHQVTQMGQEVILRCVPISNHLYFYWYRQILGQKVEFLVSFYNNEISEKSEIFDDQFSVERPDGSNFTLKIRSTKLEDSAMYFCASSSLASSYNEQFFGPGTRLTVL.

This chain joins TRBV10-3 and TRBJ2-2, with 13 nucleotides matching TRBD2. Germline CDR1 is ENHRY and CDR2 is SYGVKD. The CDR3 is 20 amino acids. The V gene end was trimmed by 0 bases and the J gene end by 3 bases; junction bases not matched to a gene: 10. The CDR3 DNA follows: TGTGCCATCAGTGAGTCTTCTCGGACTAGCGGGAGTATTTACACCGGGGAGCTGTTTTTT. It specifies CAISESSRTSGSIYTGELFF.

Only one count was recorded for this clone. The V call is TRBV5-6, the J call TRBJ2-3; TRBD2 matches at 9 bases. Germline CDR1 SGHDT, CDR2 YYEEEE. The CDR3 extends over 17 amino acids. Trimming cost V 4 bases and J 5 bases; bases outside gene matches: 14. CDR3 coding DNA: TGTGCCAGCAGCCTAAGGTGGGCGGGAGGGCCGATAGATACGCAGTATTTT. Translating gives CASSLRWAGGPIDTQYF.

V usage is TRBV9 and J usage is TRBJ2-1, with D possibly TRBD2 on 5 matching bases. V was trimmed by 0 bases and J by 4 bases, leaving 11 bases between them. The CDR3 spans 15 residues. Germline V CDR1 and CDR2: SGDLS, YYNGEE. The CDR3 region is CASSVVGEMYNEQFF. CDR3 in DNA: TGTGCCAGCAGCGTAGTCGGGGAGATGTACAATGAGCAGTTCTTC.

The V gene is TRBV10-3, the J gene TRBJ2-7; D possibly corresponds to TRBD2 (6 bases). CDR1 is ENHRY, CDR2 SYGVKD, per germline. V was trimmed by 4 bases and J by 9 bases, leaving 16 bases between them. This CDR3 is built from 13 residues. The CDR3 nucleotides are TGTGCCATCAGTGGTCTTCGGGAGTCAGGGCAGTACTTC. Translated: CAISGLRESGQYF.

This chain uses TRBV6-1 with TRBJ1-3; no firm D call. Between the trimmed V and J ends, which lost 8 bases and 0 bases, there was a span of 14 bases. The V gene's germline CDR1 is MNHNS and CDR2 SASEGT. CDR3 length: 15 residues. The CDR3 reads CASRTARASGNTIYF. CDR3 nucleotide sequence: TGTGCCAGCCGCACGGCCCGGGCCTCTGGAAACACCATATATTTT.

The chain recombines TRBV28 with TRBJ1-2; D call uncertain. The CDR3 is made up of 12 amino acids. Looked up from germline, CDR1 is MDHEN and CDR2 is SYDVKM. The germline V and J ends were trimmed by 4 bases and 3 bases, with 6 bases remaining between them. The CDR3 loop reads CASSWSHYGYTF. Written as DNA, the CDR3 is TGTGCCAGCAGTTGGTCCCACTATGGCTACACCTTC.